This T cell receptor (beta chain) was identified during a study of CD8 T cells in Susac syndrome. Roughly 0.45 to 1 ug RNA was reverse transcribed with random hexamers. Across 54 Vbeta and 13 Jbeta, TCR beta CDR3 was amplified with immunoSEQ multiplex PCR. TCRdb reprocessed the immunoSEQ multiplex PCR reads via MiXCR and lists one record per CDR3 protein. The table has a few hundred thousand distinct CDR3 sequences, 85% seen once; the top ten hold roughly 0.21%. FACS was used to enrich TEMRA cells, whereas the CD8+ and CD4+ T cells were obtained by negative isolation. Deletions cut 5 bases from V and 4 bases from J, with 23 bases between. The CDR3 is 16 residues long. CDR1 and CDR2 (germline): GTSNPN, SVGIG (reference sequence).

This chain links TRBV30 with TRBJ1-1; D remains unclear. The specimen sequenced was CD8+ T cells from PBMCs. This sequence originates from a human donor with multiple sclerosis. Here the CDR3 reads CAWLYGLGKYGTEAFF. The CDR3, as DNA: TGTGCCTGGCTATACGGCCTCGGCAAATACGGCACTGAAGCTTTCTTT.